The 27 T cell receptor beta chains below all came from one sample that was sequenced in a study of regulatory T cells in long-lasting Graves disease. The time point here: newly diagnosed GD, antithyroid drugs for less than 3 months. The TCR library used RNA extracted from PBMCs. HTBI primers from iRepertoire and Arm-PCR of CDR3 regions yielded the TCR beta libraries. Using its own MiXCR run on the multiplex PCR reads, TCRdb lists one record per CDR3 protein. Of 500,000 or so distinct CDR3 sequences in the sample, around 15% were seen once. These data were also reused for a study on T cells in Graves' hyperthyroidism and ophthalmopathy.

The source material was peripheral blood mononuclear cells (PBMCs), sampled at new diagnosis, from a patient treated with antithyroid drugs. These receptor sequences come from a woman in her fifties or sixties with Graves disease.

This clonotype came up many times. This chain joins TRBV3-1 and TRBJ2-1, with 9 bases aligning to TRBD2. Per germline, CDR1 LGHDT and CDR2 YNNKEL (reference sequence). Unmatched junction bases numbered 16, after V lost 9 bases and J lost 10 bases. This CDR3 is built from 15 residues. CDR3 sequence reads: CARLFDPSGMFEQFF. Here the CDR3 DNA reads TGTGCCAGACTCTTTGATCCTAGCGGGATGTTCGAGCAGTTCTTC.

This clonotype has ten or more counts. The CDR3 region has the DNA TGCAGTGCTATGGCAGGATTGGGCAATGAGCAGTTCTTC. This encodes CSAMAGLGNEQFF. The V and J genes are TRBV20-1 and TRBJ2-1; no firm D call. Germline values: CDR1 DFQATT, CDR2 SNEGSKA (reference sequence). V gave up 4 bases and J gave up 6 bases, with 13 bases separating them. CDR3 length equals 13 residues.

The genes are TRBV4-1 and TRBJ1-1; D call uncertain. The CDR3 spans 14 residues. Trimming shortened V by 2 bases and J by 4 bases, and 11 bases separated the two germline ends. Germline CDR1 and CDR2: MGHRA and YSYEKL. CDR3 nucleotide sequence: TGCGCCAGCAGCCAATTTATTGAGGGCACTGAAGCTTTCTTT. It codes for CASSQFIEGTEAFF.

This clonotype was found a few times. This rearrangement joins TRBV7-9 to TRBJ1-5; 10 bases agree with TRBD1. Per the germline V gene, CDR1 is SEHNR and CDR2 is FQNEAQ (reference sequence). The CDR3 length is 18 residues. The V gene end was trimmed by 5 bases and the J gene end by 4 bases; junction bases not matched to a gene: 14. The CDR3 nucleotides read TGTGCCAGCAGCAAGAACACGACAGGGGGCGGCTTAAATCAGCCCCAGCATTTT. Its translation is CASSKNTTGGGLNQPQHF.

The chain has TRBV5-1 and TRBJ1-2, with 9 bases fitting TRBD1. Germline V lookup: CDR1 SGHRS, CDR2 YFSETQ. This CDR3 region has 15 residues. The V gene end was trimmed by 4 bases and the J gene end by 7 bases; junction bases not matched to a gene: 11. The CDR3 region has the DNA TGCGCCAGCAGCGTTGGACAGGGGTTTACTCGTGGCTACACCTTC. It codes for CASSVGQGFTRGYTF.

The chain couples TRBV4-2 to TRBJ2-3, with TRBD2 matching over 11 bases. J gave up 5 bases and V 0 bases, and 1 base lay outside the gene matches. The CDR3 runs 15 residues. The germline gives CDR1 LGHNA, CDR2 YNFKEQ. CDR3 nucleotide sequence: TGTGCCAGCAGCCAAGAACTAGCGGGAGTAGATACGCAGTATTTT. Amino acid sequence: CASSQELAGVDTQYF.

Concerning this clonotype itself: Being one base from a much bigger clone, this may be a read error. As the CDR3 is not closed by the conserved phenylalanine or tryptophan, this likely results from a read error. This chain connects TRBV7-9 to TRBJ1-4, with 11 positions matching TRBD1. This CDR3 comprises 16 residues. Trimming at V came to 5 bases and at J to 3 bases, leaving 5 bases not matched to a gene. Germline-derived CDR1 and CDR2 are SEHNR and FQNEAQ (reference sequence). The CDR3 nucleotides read TGTGCCAGCAGCCGAGGACAGGGGGCGTCTAATGAAAAACTGTTTCTT. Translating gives CASSRGQGASNEKLFL.

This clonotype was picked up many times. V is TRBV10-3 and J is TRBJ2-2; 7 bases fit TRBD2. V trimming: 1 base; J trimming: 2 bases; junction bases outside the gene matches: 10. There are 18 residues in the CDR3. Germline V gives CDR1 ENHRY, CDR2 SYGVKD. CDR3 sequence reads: CAISEFRASGANTGELFF. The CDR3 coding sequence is TGTGCCATCAGTGAGTTTAGGGCTAGCGGAGCAAACACCGGGGAGCTGTTTTTT.

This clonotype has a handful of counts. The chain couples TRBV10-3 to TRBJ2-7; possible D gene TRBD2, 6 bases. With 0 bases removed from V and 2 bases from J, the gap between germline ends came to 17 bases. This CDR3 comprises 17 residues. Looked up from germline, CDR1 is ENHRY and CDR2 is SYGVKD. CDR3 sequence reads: CAISESGGAGWTYEQYF. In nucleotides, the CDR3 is TGTGCCATCAGTGAGTCGGGCGGGGCGGGATGGACCTACGAGCAGTACTTC.

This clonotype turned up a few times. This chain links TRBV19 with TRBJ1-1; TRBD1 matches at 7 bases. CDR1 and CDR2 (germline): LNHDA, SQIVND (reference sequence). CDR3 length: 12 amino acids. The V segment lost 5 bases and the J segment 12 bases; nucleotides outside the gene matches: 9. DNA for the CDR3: TGTGCCAGTAGTCCGCCGGGACAGAAAACTTTCTTT. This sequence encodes CASSPPGQKTFF.

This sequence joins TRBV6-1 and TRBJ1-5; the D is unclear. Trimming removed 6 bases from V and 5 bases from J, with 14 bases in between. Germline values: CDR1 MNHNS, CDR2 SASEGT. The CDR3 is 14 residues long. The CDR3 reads CASRSGVFDQPQHF. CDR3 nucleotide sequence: TGTGCCAGCAGATCAGGAGTCTTCGATCAGCCCCAGCATTTT.

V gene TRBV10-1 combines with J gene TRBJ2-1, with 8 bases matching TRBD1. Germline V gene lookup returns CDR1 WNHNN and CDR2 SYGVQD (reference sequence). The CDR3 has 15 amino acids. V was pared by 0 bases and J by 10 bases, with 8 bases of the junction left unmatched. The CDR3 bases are TGCGCCAGCAGTGAGTCGGGGCAGGGGGCCAAGGAGCAGTTCTTC. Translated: CASSESGQGAKEQFF.

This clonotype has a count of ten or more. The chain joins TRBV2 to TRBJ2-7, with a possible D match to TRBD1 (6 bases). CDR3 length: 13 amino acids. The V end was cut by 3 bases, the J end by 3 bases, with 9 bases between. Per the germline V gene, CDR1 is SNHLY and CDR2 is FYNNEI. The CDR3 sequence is CASSEGTFYEQYF. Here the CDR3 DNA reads TGTGCCAGCAGTGAGGGGACATTCTACGAGCAGTACTTC. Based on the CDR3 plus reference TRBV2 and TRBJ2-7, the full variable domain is EPEVTQTPSHQVTQMGQEVILRCVPISNHLYFYWYRQILGQKVEFLVSFYNNEISEKSEIFDDQFSVERPDGSNFTLKIRSTKLEDSAMYFCASSEGTFYEQYFGPGTRLTVT.

The CDR3 is CATSDPTRDTGELFF. CDR3 nucleotide sequence: TGTGCCACCAGTGATCCAACGAGGGACACCGGGGAGCTGTTTTTT. The V call is TRBV24-1, the J call TRBJ2-2, with D possibly TRBD2 on 5 matching bases. The V end was cut by 3 bases, the J end by 3 bases, with 10 bases between. The CDR3 totals 15 residues. Germline V gives CDR1 KGHDR, CDR2 SFDVKD.

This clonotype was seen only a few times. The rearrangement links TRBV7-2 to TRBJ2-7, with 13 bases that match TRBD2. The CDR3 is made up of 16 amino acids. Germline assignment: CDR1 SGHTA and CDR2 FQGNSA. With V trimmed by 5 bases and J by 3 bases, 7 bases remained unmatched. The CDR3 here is CASSGEGLAGLYEQYF. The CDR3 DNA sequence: TGTGCCAGCAGCGGCGAGGGACTAGCGGGACTCTACGAGCAGTACTTC.

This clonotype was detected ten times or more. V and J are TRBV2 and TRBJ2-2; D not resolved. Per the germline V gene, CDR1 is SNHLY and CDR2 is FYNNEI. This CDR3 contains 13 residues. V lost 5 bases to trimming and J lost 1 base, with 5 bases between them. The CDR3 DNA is TGTGCCAGCAGTTACAGGAACACCGGGGAGCTGTTTTTT. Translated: CASSYRNTGELFF.

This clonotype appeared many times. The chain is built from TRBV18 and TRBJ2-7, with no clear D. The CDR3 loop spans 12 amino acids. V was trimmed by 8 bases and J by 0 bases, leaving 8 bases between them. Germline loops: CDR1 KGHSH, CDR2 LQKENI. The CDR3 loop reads CASSPPSYEQYF. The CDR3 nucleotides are TGTGCCAGCAGCCCACCCTCCTACGAGCAGTACTTC.

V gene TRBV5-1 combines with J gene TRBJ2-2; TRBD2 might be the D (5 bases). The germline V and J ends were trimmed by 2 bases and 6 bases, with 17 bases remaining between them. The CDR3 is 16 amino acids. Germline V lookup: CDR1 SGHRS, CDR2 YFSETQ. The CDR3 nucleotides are TGCGCCAGCAGCTTTTCCAATACTAGTTTAGCCGGGGAGCTGTTTTTT. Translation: CASSFSNTSLAGELFF.

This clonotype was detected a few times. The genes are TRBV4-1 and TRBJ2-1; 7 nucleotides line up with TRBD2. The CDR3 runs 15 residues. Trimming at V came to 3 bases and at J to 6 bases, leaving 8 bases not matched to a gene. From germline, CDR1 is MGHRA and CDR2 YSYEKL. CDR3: CASSHSGTITNEQFF. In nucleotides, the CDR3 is TGCGCCAGCAGCCACTCCGGGACTATTACCAATGAGCAGTTCTTC.

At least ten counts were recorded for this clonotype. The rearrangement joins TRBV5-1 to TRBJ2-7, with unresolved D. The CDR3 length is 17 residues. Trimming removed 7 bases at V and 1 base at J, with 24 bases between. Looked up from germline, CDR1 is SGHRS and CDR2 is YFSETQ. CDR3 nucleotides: TGCGCCAGCGCCCAGGTTCCAGGACGGGTAATATCCTACGAGCAGTACTTC. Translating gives CASAQVPGRVISYEQYF.

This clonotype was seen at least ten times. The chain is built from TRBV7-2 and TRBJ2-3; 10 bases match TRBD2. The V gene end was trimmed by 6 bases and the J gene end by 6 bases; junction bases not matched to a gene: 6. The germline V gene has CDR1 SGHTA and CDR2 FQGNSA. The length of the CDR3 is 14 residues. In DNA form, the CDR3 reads TGTGCCAGCAGAACTAGCGGGAACTCGGATACGCAGTATTTT. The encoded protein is CASRTSGNSDTQYF.

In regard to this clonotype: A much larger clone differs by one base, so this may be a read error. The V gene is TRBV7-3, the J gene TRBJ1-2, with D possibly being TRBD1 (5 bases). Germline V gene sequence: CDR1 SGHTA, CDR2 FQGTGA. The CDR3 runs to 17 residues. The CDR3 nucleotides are TGTGCCAGCAGCTTGGGGGGGGTCGCGTCTAAAAACTATAGCTACACCTTC. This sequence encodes CASSLGGVASKNYSYTF.

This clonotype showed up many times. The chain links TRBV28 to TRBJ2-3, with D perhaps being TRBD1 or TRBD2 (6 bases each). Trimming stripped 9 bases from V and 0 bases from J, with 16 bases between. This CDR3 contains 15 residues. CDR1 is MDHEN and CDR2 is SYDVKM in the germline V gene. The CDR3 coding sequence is TGTGCCAGTCGCACGGGGGCGGCTAGCACAGATACGCAGTATTTT. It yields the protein CASRTGAASTDTQYF.

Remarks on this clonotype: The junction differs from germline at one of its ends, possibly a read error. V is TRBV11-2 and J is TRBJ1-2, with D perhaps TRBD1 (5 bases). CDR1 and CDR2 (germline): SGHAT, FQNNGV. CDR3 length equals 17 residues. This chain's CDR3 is CASSLGRFGGINYGYTF. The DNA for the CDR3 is TGCGCCAGCAGCCTCGGGCGCTTCGGGGGGATCAACTATGGCTACACCTTC.

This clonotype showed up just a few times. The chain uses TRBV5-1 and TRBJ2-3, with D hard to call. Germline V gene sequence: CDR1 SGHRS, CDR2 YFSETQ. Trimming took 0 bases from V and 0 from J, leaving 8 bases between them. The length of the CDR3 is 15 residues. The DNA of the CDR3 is TGCGCCAGCAGCTTGGTAGCACCAAGCACAGATACGCAGTATTTT. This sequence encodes CASSLVAPSTDTQYF.

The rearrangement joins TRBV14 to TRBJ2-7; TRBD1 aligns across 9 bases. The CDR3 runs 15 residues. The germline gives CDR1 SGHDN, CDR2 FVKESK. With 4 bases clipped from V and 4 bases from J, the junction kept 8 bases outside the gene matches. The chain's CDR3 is CASSPRDRAGYEQYF. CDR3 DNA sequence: TGTGCCAGCAGCCCCCGGGACAGGGCCGGATACGAGCAGTACTTC.

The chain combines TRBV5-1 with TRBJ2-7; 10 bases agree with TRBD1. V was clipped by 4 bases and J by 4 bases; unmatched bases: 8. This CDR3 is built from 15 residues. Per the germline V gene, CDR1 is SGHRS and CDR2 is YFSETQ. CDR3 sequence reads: CASSRGQGRLYEQYF. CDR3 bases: TGCGCCAGCAGCAGGGGACAGGGGCGCTTGTACGAGCAGTACTTC.